Each of the 12 T cell receptor beta chains below was sequenced from the same sample in a study of CD8+ T cells in alopecia areata. Investigators isolated RNA and reverse transcribed it into cDNA to act as the sequencing template. Profiled with immunoSEQ multiplex PCR; TCRdb holds only in-frame clones, not every one. Here the sample spans some 210,000 clones, around 62% being singletons. Sequenced material: CD4+ T cells sorted from blood, taken at week 0. The receptors derive from a human donor with alopecia areata.

The V and J genes are TRBV5-6 and TRBJ1-2; 10 nucleotides align to TRBD1. The germline V gene encodes CDR1 SGHDT and CDR2 YYEEEE. This CDR3 has 14 residues. J lost 4 bases, V lost 4 bases, and 4 bases had no gene match. The CDR3 coding sequence is TGTGCCAGCAGCATCCGGACAGGGGGCTATGGCTACACCTTC. Residues: CASSIRTGGYGYTF. The complete variable domain, with remaining parts taken from reference TRBV5-6 and TRBJ1-2, reads DAGVTQSPTHLIKTRGQQVTLRCSPKSGHDTVSWYQQALGQGPQFIFQYYEEEERQRGNFPDRFSGHQFPNYSSELNVNALLLGDSALYLCASSIRTGGYGYTFGSGTRLTVV.

The rearrangement joins TRBV6-5 to TRBJ2-2, with 9 nucleotides matching TRBD1. J lost 5 bases, V lost 2 bases, and 6 bases had no gene match. The CDR3 contains 16 residues. The germline V gene encodes CDR1 MNHEY and CDR2 SVGAGI. CDR3 nucleotide sequence: TGTGCCAGCAGTTACGTGGGGACAGGGAGAACCGGGGAGCTGTTTTTT. Amino acids: CASSYVGTGRTGELFF.

Only a few counts were recorded for this clone. The chain uses TRBV7-6 and TRBJ2-5; D is unclear. This CDR3 has 12 residues. Germline values: CDR1 SGHVS, CDR2 FNYEAQ. V was cut by 4 bases and J by 1 base, with 4 bases left in between. DNA for the CDR3: TGTGCCAGCAGCTCCCTCCAAGAGACCCAGTACTTC. Translating it yields CASSSLQETQYF.

The chain recombines TRBV27 with TRBJ2-5; 9 bases match TRBD2. This CDR3 spans 15 amino acids. CDR1 is MNHEY and CDR2 is SMNVEV in the germline V gene (reference sequence). The trim removed 6 bases at V and 5 bases at J, leaving 10 bases unmatched. The CDR3 DNA sequence: TGTGCCAGCAGCATCTTAGCGGGAGTAGGCGAGACCCAGTACTTC. Protein sequence: CASSILAGVGETQYF.

The rearrangement joins TRBV18 to TRBJ2-2; the match to TRBD1 covers 7 bases. V shed 6 bases and J 2 bases; nucleotides not matched to a gene: 9. The CDR3 totals 16 residues. Germline CDR1 and CDR2: KGHSH and LQKENI. The CDR3 DNA follows: TGTGCCAGCTCTCCTACCGGGACAGCAAACACCGGGGAGCTGTTTTTT. Protein sequence: CASSPTGTANTGELFF.

In this sample, this clone turned up a few times. The rearrangement uses TRBV10-3 and TRBJ1-5, with no clear D. V lost 5 bases to trimming and J lost 0 bases, with 8 bases between them. The CDR3 runs 14 residues. The V gene's germline CDR1 is ENHRY and CDR2 SYGVKD. The CDR3 loop reads CAISRSLSNQPQHF. The CDR3 DNA follows: TGTGCCATCAGTCGCAGCCTTAGCAATCAGCCCCAGCATTTT.

The chain combines TRBV25-1 with TRBJ2-2, with D perhaps TRBD2 (6 bases). The germline V gene encodes CDR1 MGHDK and CDR2 SYGVNS. The V end was cut by 1 base, the J end by 1 base, with 13 bases between. The CDR3 extends over 17 amino acids. Here the CDR3 DNA reads TGTGCCAGCAGTGAATTTCATAGCGGCAAGAACACCGGGGAGCTGTTTTTT. It is translated as CASSEFHSGKNTGELFF.

This clone was observed once. The genes are TRBV29-1 and TRBJ1-1; D call uncertain. There are 13 residues in the CDR3. Germline loops: CDR1 SQVTM, CDR2 ANQGSEA. The V and J ends lost 2 bases and 4 bases respectively, with 11 bases between them. This CDR3 reads CSVEPQWSTEAFF. CDR3 DNA: TGCAGCGTTGAACCACAGTGGAGCACTGAAGCTTTCTTT.

In this sample, this clone turned up a few times. Germline is not matched at one junction end, which may reflect a read error. The DNA for the CDR3 is TGCACCGTTCTTCGACAGGTCACCAATGAGCAGTTCTTC. This encodes CTVLRQVTNEQFF. V is TRBV29-1 and J is TRBJ2-1; D is possibly TRBD1 (6 bases). The CDR3 is made up of 13 amino acids. Germline assignment: CDR1 SQVTM and CDR2 ANQGSEA.

There are a few counts of this clone. This sequence joins TRBV7-2 and TRBJ2-7; the match to TRBD2 covers 9 bases. CDR3 length: 17 residues. V gave up 1 base and J gave up 0 bases; unmatched junction bases: 7. Germline CDR1 is SGHTA and CDR2 is FQGNSA. CDR3 coding DNA: TGTGCCAGCAGCTTAGGTGCGGGGGGGCCCAGCTCCTACGAGCAGTACTTC. It translates to CASSLGAGGPSSYEQYF.

This clone was recorded a few times. The chain recombines TRBV23-1 with TRBJ2-7; 9 bases map to TRBD1. TRBV23-1 has ORF status, its function being uncertain. The CDR3 consists of 14 residues. V lost 4 bases, J lost 3 bases, and 4 bases stayed unmatched. The CDR3 DNA reads TGCGCCAGCAGTCTTGGACAGGGGTTCTACGAGCAGTACTTC. Its translation: CASSLGQGFYEQYF.

This rearrangement joins TRBV29-1 to TRBJ2-7; TRBD1 might be the D (6 bases). The germline CDR1 and CDR2 sequences are SQVTM and ANQGSEA. The V gene lost 6 bases and the J gene lost 0 bases, with 12 bases spanning the gap. The CDR3 extends over 13 amino acids. CDR3 region: CSVQQGNSYEQYF. The CDR3 DNA reads TGCAGCGTCCAGCAGGGGAACTCCTACGAGCAGTACTTC.